Presented here are 20 T cell receptor beta chains from one specimen sequenced in a study of T cell responses to AZD1222 COVID-19 vaccine. Only in-frame clones appear in the TCRdb table, and some are missing; sequencing was by immunoSEQ multiplex PCR. The table records 140,000 to 150,000 clones, roughly 91% of them present only once. The source material was peripheral blood, sampled 28 days after the second AZD1222 dose. These receptors originate from an adult who received the AZD1222 COVID-19 vaccine.

V and J are TRBV18 and TRBJ2-1; 8 bases are a match to TRBD2. With 6 bases clipped from V and 1 base from J, the junction kept 5 bases outside the gene matches. Germline V gene data show CDR1 as KGHSH and CDR2 as LQKENI. The CDR3 extends over 15 amino acids. For the CDR3, the DNA is TGTGCCAGCTCCGGGGGGGTTGGGTCCTACAATGAGCAGTTCTTC. Its protein is CASSGGVGSYNEQFF.

As DNA, the CDR3 is TGTGCCAGCAGCTCTTCTAGCGGAAAGACAGATACGCAGTATTTT. Translating it yields CASSSSSGKTDTQYF. V usage is TRBV7-2 and J usage is TRBJ2-3, with 7 bases that match TRBD2. The germline CDR1 and CDR2 sequences are SGHTA and FQGNSA. The CDR3 length is 15 residues. V trimming: 4 bases; J trimming: 3 bases; junction bases outside the gene matches: 7. The variable domain in full, with the rest retrieved from reference TRBV7-2 and TRBJ2-3, is GAGVSQSPSNKVTEKGKDVELRCDPISGHTALYWYRQSLGQGLEFLIYFQGNSAPDKSGLPSDRFSAERTGGSVSTLTIQRTQQEDSAVYLCASSSSSGKTDTQYFGPGTRLTVL.

V is TRBV5-1 and J is TRBJ1-1; no definite D call. Germline loops: CDR1 SGHRS, CDR2 YFSETQ. This CDR3 contains 12 residues. V lost 5 bases, J lost 1 base, and 6 bases lay in between. Here the CDR3 reads CASRSANTEAFF. CDR3 nucleotide sequence: TGCGCCAGCAGATCCGCGAACACTGAAGCTTTCTTT.

This clone appeared once. This rearrangement joins TRBV7-8 to TRBJ2-1; 15 bases map to TRBD2. With 5 bases clipped from V and 0 bases from J, the junction kept 8 bases outside the gene matches. The germline V gene has CDR1 SGHVS and CDR2 FQNEAQ. The CDR3 has 19 amino acids. CDR3 protein: CASSMGLAGGISSYNEQFF. The CDR3 coding sequence is TGTGCCAGCAGCATGGGACTAGCGGGGGGCATTAGCTCCTACAATGAGCAGTTCTTC.

V gene TRBV5-1 combines with J gene TRBJ2-3, with a possible D match to TRBD1 (5 bases). The CDR3 consists of 14 residues. V was shortened by 4 bases and J by 4 bases, with 13 bases between the two germline ends. The V gene's germline CDR1 is SGHRS and CDR2 YFSETQ. For the CDR3, the DNA is TGCGCCAGCAGCCTCCCAAGGGGCGCAGATACGCAGTATTTT. Amino acid sequence: CASSLPRGADTQYF.

The chain combines TRBV30 with TRBJ2-7, with TRBD1 as a possible D gene (7 bases). In germline, CDR1 is GTSNPN, CDR2 SVGIG (reference sequence). V lost 2 bases, J lost 3 bases, and 14 bases lay in between. The CDR3 spans 14 residues. Here the CDR3 reads CAWSPEGQLYEQYF. CDR3 nucleotides: TGTGCCTGGAGTCCGGAGGGACAGCTCTACGAGCAGTACTTC.

This clone was seen a single time. The chain recombines TRBV6-6 with TRBJ1-5; D gene uncertain. The CDR3 sequence is 14 residues long. Looked up from germline, CDR1 is MNHNY and CDR2 is SVGAGI (reference sequence). V was cut by 5 bases and J by 0 bases, with 8 bases left in between. CDR3 DNA: TGTGCCAGCAGTCCCCGTAGTAGCAATCAGCCCCAGCATTTT. Its protein product is CASSPRSSNQPQHF.

This clone was detected only once. The chain links TRBV5-6 to TRBJ2-1, with 11 bases lining up with TRBD2. This CDR3 has 18 residues. From germline, CDR1 is SGHDT and CDR2 YYEEEE. Unmatched junction bases numbered 6, after V lost 1 base and J lost 0 bases. CDR3 DNA sequence: TGTGCCAGCAGCTTGCGTAGCGGGAGGGACAGCTCCTACAATGAGCAGTTCTTC. This encodes CASSLRSGRDSSYNEQFF. Filled out from reference TRBV5-6 and TRBJ2-1, the complete variable domain reads DAGVTQSPTHLIKTRGQQVTLRCSPKSGHDTVSWYQQALGQGPQFIFQYYEEEERQRGNFPDRFSGHQFPNYSSELNVNALLLGDSALYLCASSLRSGRDSSYNEQFFGPGTRLTVL.

Points on this clone: The junction departs from the called germline gene at one end, perhaps through a read error. The rearrangement uses TRBV7-7 and TRBJ2-1; D gene uncertain. This CDR3 has 14 amino acids. The V gene's germline CDR1 is SSHAT and CDR2 FNYEAQ (reference sequence). The CDR3 here is CASSRLGPYNEQFF. Written as DNA, the CDR3 is TGTGCTAGCAGCCGTCTAGGGCCCTACAATGAGCAGTTCTTC.

The rearrangement joins TRBV2 to TRBJ2-7; D gene ambiguous. The last part of the DNA fits TRBJ2-1 better; the J call may be wrong. This CDR3 spans 15 amino acids. Germline lookup yields CDR1 SNHLY and CDR2 FYNNEI. The CDR3 DNA follows: TGTGCCAGCAGTGGCCGGCTTTCCTCCTACAATGAGCAGTTCTTC. Amino acid sequence: CASSGRLSSYNEQFF.

The V gene is TRBV9, the J gene TRBJ1-4, with D possibly matching TRBD1 (6 bases). This CDR3 contains 20 residues. Germline V gene data show CDR1 as SGDLS and CDR2 as YYNGEE. V lost 4 bases and J 12 bases, leaving 37 bases between the germline ends. The DNA for the CDR3 is TGTGCCAGCAGCTCCCCTGTCCATATCGATCCCGCCGGGGGGCTAACGGAACTGTTTTTT. This gives the protein CASSSPVHIDPAGGLTELFF.

The genes are TRBV5-1 and TRBJ1-5; D possibly corresponds to TRBD1 (5 bases). The CDR3 contains 15 residues. Deletions cut 0 bases from V and 2 bases from J, with 9 bases between. CDR1 and CDR2 (germline): SGHRS, YFSETQ. CDR3 in amino acids: CASSLGTGGNQPQHF. In nucleotides, the CDR3 is TGCGCCAGCAGCTTGGGAACAGGCGGCAATCAGCCCCAGCATTTT. Full variable domain (missing parts from reference TRBV5-1 and TRBJ1-5): KAGVTQTPRYLIKTRGQQVTLSCSPISGHRSVSWYQQTPGQGLQFLFEYFSETQRNKGNFPGRFSGRQFSNSRSEMNVSTLELGDSALYLCASSLGTGGNQPQHFGDGTRLSIL.

This chain uses TRBV7-2 with TRBJ1-3; D gene unclear. Deletions cut 1 base from V and 2 bases from J, with 9 bases between. Germline CDR1 reads SGHTA; CDR2 reads FQGNSA. The CDR3 is made up of 15 amino acids. The chain's CDR3 is CASSLDARAGNTIYF. CDR3 coding DNA: TGTGCCAGCAGCTTAGATGCCCGGGCTGGAAACACCATATATTTT.

This chain connects TRBV7-9 to TRBJ1-3; weak D call: TRBD1 (5 bases). The germline V gene encodes CDR1 SEHNR and CDR2 FQNEAQ (reference sequence). Deletions cut 0 bases from V and 1 base from J, with 10 bases between. There are 16 residues in the CDR3. The CDR3 here is CASSLALGVSGNTIYF. The CDR3 DNA reads TGTGCCAGCAGCTTAGCGCTAGGGGTTTCTGGAAACACCATATATTTT.

V gene TRBV2 combines with J gene TRBJ1-2, with 12 positions matching TRBD1. Looked up from germline, CDR1 is SNHLY and CDR2 is FYNNEI. CDR3 size: 16 residues. The V segment lost 6 bases and the J segment 5 bases; nucleotides outside the gene matches: 10. The CDR3 nucleotides are TGTGCCAGCAGAGGAGGGGGGACAGGGGGCCGGTATGGCTACACCTTC. Translating it yields CASRGGGTGGRYGYTF.

The chain employs TRBV11-2 and TRBJ1-3, with D unresolved. V lost 3 bases, J lost 9 bases, and 9 bases lay in between. Germline CDR1 reads SGHAT; CDR2 reads FQNNGV. The length of the CDR3 is 12 residues. CDR3 nucleotides: TGTGCCAGCAGCTTTTGGGAAACCACCATATATTTT. Translated: CASSFWETTIYF.

This chain's CDR3 is CASSLVAGIAGNQPQHF. The CDR3 DNA reads TGTGCCAGCAGCTTAGTCGCGGGTATTGCGGGCAATCAGCCCCAGCATTTT. The chain joins TRBV11-2 to TRBJ1-5; unclear D gene. The length of the CDR3 is 17 residues. Trimming cost V 1 base and J 2 bases, with 15 bases left between them. Per the germline V gene, CDR1 is SGHAT and CDR2 is FQNNGV.

The chain uses TRBV5-1 and TRBJ2-2; D uncertain. The CDR3 runs 14 residues. V was clipped by 5 bases and J by 6 bases, with 14 bases between them. Germline CDR1 and CDR2: SGHRS and YFSETQ. The CDR3 DNA reads TGCGCCAGCAGTTTTTTAGGCTCGGCCGGGGAGCTGTTTTTT. Translated, it gives CASSFLGSAGELFF.

The CDR3 region has the DNA TGTGCCAGCAGCTCCCAGACTACAGGGCACAATGAGCAGTTCTTC. Its translation: CASSSQTTGHNEQFF. The chain links TRBV7-3 to TRBJ2-1, with a possible D match to TRBD1 (6 bases). CDR1 and CDR2 from the germline V gene are SGHTA and FQGTGA. CDR3 size: 15 residues. Between the trimmed V and J ends, which lost 4 bases and 5 bases, there was a span of 15 bases.

The CDR3 DNA sequence: TGCGCCAGCAGCCAAGGGTTCTCAGCCTACGAGCAGTACTTC. Residues: CASSQGFSAYEQYF. The genes are TRBV4-1 and TRBJ2-7; D is ambiguous. CDR1 is MGHRA and CDR2 is YSYEKL in the germline V gene. The CDR3 covers 14 residues. V lost 1 base and J 2 bases, leaving 9 bases between the germline ends.